The rows below give T cell receptor beta chains drawn from one sample of a study of CD8+CD57+ T cells in acquired aplastic anemia. A single record per CDR3 protein comes from TCRdb applying MiXCR to the reads. The table lists some 170,000 distinct CDR3 sequences, roughly 48% of them singletons. Sequenced sample: sorted CD4+, CD8+, or CD8+CD57+ T cells (not recorded which) from PBMCs. Receptors were obtained from a human donor with aplastic anemia. CDR3s include the opening cysteine and the closing phenylalanine or tryptophan. The order of the fields is V gene, J gene, CDR3 protein.

TRBV7-2	TRBJ1-2	CASSLTEFYGYTF
TRBV3-1	TRBJ1-1	CASSQQGNTEAFF
TRBV11-2	TRBJ2-1	CASSLRWNEQFF
TRBV6-1	TRBJ2-1	CASSGGQGGEQFF
TRBV19	TRBJ1-6	CASSIQGANSPLHF
TRBV29-1	TRBJ2-7	CSVAWTGNYEQYF
TRBV19	TRBJ1-1	CASLPQGDTEAFF
TRBV7-2	TRBJ1-2	CASSLARTGGANYGYTF
TRBV14	TRBJ1-1	CASSLETGISGAFF
TRBV2	TRBJ2-3	CASSPRTGGGDTQYF
TRBV15	TRBJ2-5	CATSPLPGLPGSQYF
TRBV29-1	TRBJ2-3	CSVDGVRATDTQYF
TRBV19	TRBJ2-7	CAILVTYEQYF
TRBV2	TRBJ2-2	CASVGTVNTGELFF
TRBV7-8	TRBJ1-6	CASSPMDGSFYNSPLHF
TRBV9	TRBJ1-3	CASSVGDRGSGNTIYF
TRBV2	TRBJ1-1	CASSKAFRPMNTEAFF
TRBV5-6	TRBJ1-5	CASSLRSLSNQPQHF
TRBV7-3	TRBJ1-1	CASSLRETEAFF
TRBV7-8	TRBJ2-7	CASSLEGFYEQYF
TRBV10-3	TRBJ2-3	CAIGIATDTQYF
TRBV15	TRBJ1-6	CATSSLNSPLHF
TRBV6-5	TRBJ1-2	CASSSPDQNMYGYTF
TRBV20-1	TRBJ2-1	CSARAGHNEQFF
TRBV25-1	TRBJ1-5	CASSDSTQPQHF
TRBV5-4	TRBJ1-1	CASSLFNRDTEAFF
TRBV2	TRBJ2-1	CARASGGADEQFF
TRBV9	TRBJ2-3	CASSVEAGGSTDTQYF
TRBV20-1	TRBJ1-1	CSAPRQLAEAFF
TRBV11-3	TRBJ2-3	CASSTWGADTQYF
TRBV14	TRBJ1-2	CASGPDRGYGYTF
TRBV19	TRBJ2-7	CASSNKYEQYF
TRBV20-1	TRBJ2-7	CSAGAWGSSYEQYF
TRBV6-6	TRBJ2-5	CASSFPKQGNETQYF
TRBV19	TRBJ1-3	CASSISGTDSNGNTIYF
TRBV29-1	TRBJ2-5	CSVARGWPQETQYF
TRBV2	TRBJ2-1	CASCRGLVNNEQFF
TRBV28	TRBJ1-2	CASSLGGGGVDYGYTF
TRBV20-1	TRBJ1-5	CSVLGSGNQPQHF
TRBV5-6	TRBJ1-1	CASSSGNLEAFF
TRBV6-4	TRBJ2-1	CASSDSSRGNEQFF
TRBV27	TRBJ1-1	CASSLGRGVTEAFF
TRBV3-1	TRBJ2-2	CASSRFGTSGGVSGELFF
TRBV29-1	TRBJ2-7	CSVAPGQGYEQYF
TRBV5-4	TRBJ2-2	CASSLETGYTGELFF
TRBV19	TRBJ2-7	CASSIEAGRFYEQYF
TRBV10-3	TRBJ2-7	CAISEWDTSYEQYF
TRBV7-3	TRBJ1-1	CASSAPKNTEAFF
TRBV9	TRBJ2-1	CASSKGTSGGYNEQFF
TRBV2	TRBJ1-5	CASTGTGAQPQHF
TRBV20-1	TRBJ2-1	CSAGLTSGGWGEQFF
TRBV5-1	TRBJ2-7	CASSLEWGEQYF
TRBV7-6	TRBJ2-1	CASSHPMRGGFKEQFF
TRBV6-5	TRBJ1-5	CASSQGLGQPQHF
TRBV24-1	TRBJ2-5	CATSDLRWETQYF
TRBV2	TRBJ1-6	CASTLGQGNSPLHF
TRBV7-9	TRBJ2-7	CASSFPPGQYF
TRBV15	TRBJ1-6	CATSSREISPSPLHF
TRBV15	TRBJ2-3	CATAREGQGTDTQYF